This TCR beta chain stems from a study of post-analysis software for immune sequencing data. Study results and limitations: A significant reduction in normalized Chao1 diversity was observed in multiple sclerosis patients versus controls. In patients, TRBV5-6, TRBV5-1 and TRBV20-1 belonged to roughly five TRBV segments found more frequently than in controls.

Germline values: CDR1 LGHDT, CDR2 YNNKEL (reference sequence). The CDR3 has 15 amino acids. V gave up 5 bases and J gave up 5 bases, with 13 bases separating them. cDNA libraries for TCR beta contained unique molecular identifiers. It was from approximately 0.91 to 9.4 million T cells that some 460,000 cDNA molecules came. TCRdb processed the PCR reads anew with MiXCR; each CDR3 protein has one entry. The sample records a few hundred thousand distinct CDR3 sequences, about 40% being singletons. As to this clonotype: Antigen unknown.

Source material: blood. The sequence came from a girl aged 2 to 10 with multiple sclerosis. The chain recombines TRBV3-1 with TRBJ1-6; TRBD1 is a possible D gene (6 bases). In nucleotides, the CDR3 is TGTGCCAGCAGCTTACAGGACAGCGATAATTCACCCCTCCACTTT. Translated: CASSLQDSDNSPLHF. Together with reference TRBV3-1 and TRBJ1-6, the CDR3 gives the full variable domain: DTAVSQTPKYLVTQMGNDKSIKCEQNLGHDTMYWYKQDSKKFLKIMFSYNNKELIINETVPNRFSPKSPDKAHLNLHINSLELGDSAVYFCASSLQDSDNSPLHFGNGTRLTVT.